These 10 T cell receptor beta chains came from one sample sequenced in a study of PD-1 blockade in classical Hodgkin lymphoma. Time point denoted: cycle 4 day 1 (C4D1), after 6 weeks of nivolumab. Exposure to brentuximab vedotin varied, and each patient had relapsed following autologous stem cell transplantation. The authors purified CD4+ T cells from thawed PBMCs by magnetic negative selection. Produced via immunoSEQ multiplex PCR; TCRdb's table is partial and in-frame only. Among about 22,000 clones listed, approximately 65% were seen once. Sequencing used CD4+ T cells from blood, obtained before the fourth cycle of nivolumab. The receptors originated from a human donor with classical Hodgkin lymphoma.

This chain links TRBV5-6 with TRBJ1-1; D not certain. CDR3 length equals 13 residues. CDR1 SGHDT and CDR2 YYEEEE come from the germline V gene. The V end lost 0 bases, the J end lost 3 bases, and 6 bases lay between the germline ends. DNA of the CDR3: TGTGCCAGCAGCTTGGTCATGTACACTGAAGCTTTCTTT. Amino acid sequence: CASSLVMYTEAFF.

The rearrangement links TRBV19 to TRBJ2-7, with D maybe TRBD1 (6 bases). V shed 10 bases and J shed 3 bases, with 22 bases lying between them. The CDR3 totals 15 residues. Germline V gene sequence: CDR1 LNHDA, CDR2 SQIVND (reference sequence). The CDR3 here is CATSSPGQLNYEQYF. The CDR3 DNA reads as TGTGCCACATCCTCTCCGGGACAATTAAACTACGAGCAGTACTTC.

Points on this clone: Other DNA sequences in this specimen translate into the identical CDR3. This rearrangement joins TRBV20-1 to TRBJ2-3, with unresolved D. V lost 4 bases and J 3 bases, leaving 5 bases between the germline ends. The CDR3 contains 11 residues. Germline CDR1 is DFQATT and CDR2 is SNEGSKA (reference sequence). Here the CDR3 reads CSATSTDTQYF. The CDR3, as DNA: TGCAGTGCTACCTCAACAGATACGCAGTATTTT.

This sequence joins TRBV5-1 and TRBJ2-5; 11 bases align to TRBD2. Germline CDR1 SGHRS, CDR2 YFSETQ. After removal of 5 bases from V and 5 bases from J, the junction contained 8 bases not matched to a gene. This CDR3 contains 15 residues. CDR3 DNA sequence: TGCGCCAGCAGGACTAGCGGGGACCGGGGGGAGACCCAGTACTTC. It translates to CASRTSGDRGETQYF.

The CDR3 region has the DNA TGTGCTAGTGGTTTGGTACTGGGGGACACAGATACGCAGTATTTT. It codes for CASGLVLGDTDTQYF. The chain is built from TRBV12-5 and TRBJ2-3, with D perhaps assigned TRBD1 or TRBD2 (5 bases each). The CDR3 extends over 15 amino acids. Germline lookup yields CDR1 LGHNT and CDR2 FRNRAP. Trimming removed 0 bases at V and 2 bases at J, with 9 bases between.

The genes are TRBV21-1 and TRBJ1-2. TRBV21-1 corresponds to a pseudogene. The CDR3 runs to 15 residues. CDR3 protein: CASNRRGTNGYGYTF. In DNA, the CDR3 is TGTGCCAGCAACAGAAGAGGGACGAACGGCTATGGCTACACCTTC.

This clone was observed a few times. V gene TRBV5-7 combines with J gene TRBJ1-1; D unresolved. TRBV5-7 has ORF status, its function being uncertain. Trimming pared 2 bases from V and 7 bases from J, leaving 9 bases between. CDR3 length: 12 amino acids. CDR3 sequence: CASSFRAVEAFF. Here the CDR3 DNA reads TGTGCCAGCAGCTTTCGGGCCGTTGAAGCTTTCTTT.

The V and J genes are TRBV4-2 and TRBJ2-1; D unclear. This CDR3 comprises 14 residues. Germline assignment: CDR1 LGHNA and CDR2 YNFKEQ. The V gene lost 0 bases and the J gene lost 6 bases, with 9 bases spanning the gap. The CDR3 region has the DNA TGTGCCAGCAGCCAAGATAGAGCGCTCAATGAGCAGTTCTTC. It is translated as CASSQDRALNEQFF.

The chain is built from TRBV4-1 and TRBJ2-7, with TRBD1 identical over 8 bases. The CDR3 is made up of 16 amino acids. The V gene's germline CDR1 is MGHRA and CDR2 YSYEKL. The junction had 4 bases not matched to a gene; V was cut back by 0 bases and J by 0 bases. CDR3 in amino acids: CASSQEWDRFSYEQYF. The CDR3 DNA reads TGCGCCAGCAGCCAAGAGTGGGACAGGTTCTCCTACGAGCAGTACTTC.

The J gene is TRBJ1-1, the V gene TRBV18, with TRBD1 matching 7 bases. V shed 2 bases and J 11 bases; nucleotides not matched to a gene: 11. This CDR3 is 14 amino acids long. Germline V gene data show CDR1 as KGHSH and CDR2 as LQKENI. CDR3 in amino acids: CASSPISRQGQAFF. CDR3 coding DNA: TGTGCCAGCTCACCAATTTCGAGACAGGGTCAGGCTTTCTTT.